The T cell receptor beta chain described here comes from a study of cytomegalovirus exposure and HLA in healthy donors. General study findings and limits: The investigators catalogued about 170 TCR beta chains as cytomegalovirus-associated. High specificity and sensitivity for cytomegalovirus status were reported for the classifier.

On this clone: Antigen unknown.

The V end lost 2 bases, the J end lost 0 bases, and 14 bases lay between the germline ends. CDR3 length equals 16 residues. Looked up from germline, CDR1 is SGHDT and CDR2 is YYEEEE. Libraries were prepared by immunoSEQ multiplex PCR; TCRdb keeps only in-frame clonotypes and omits some of them. The table lists roughly 73,000 clones, approximately 93% of them singletons, with about 1.6% in the top ten. This chain connects TRBV5-6 to TRBJ1-1; no reliable D call. The TCR comes from a man aged 18-30 years in good health and CMV-seropositive. Sequenced sample: PBMCs. CDR3 nucleotide sequence: TGTGCCAGCAGCTTAAATAGTTGGGCTTTGAACACTGAAGCTTTCTTT. Translation gives CASSLNSWALNTEAFF. Combining the CDR3 with reference TRBV5-6 and TRBJ1-1 gives the whole variable domain DAGVTQSPTHLIKTRGQQVTLRCSPKSGHDTVSWYQQALGQGPQFIFQYYEEEERQRGNFPDRFSGHQFPNYSSELNVNALLLGDSALYLCASSLNSWALNTEAFFGQGTRLTVV.